These 24 T cell receptor beta chains were sequenced from one sample in a study of cytotoxic CD8 clonotypes in ibrutinib-treated CLL. Produced via immunoSEQ multiplex PCR; TCRdb's table is partial and in-frame only. The data contain about 300,000 clones, roughly 70% of them seen just once; the ten biggest clones take up roughly 6%. The material sequenced was PBMCs, taken after 36 months of ibrutinib treatment. The receptors come from a human donor with chronic lymphocytic leukemia.

This chain joins TRBV15 and TRBJ2-2; 8 bases map to TRBD1. The length of the CDR3 is 16 residues. V lost 2 bases, J lost 7 bases, and 9 bases stayed unmatched. CDR1 and CDR2 (germline): LNHNV, YYDKDF (reference sequence). The CDR3 loop is CATSRPLWTGNGELFF. CDR3 nucleotide sequence: TGTGCCACCAGCAGACCCCTTTGGACAGGGAACGGGGAGCTGTTTTTT.

The sample holds a few counts of this clone. This chain links TRBV9 with TRBJ1-2, with D possibly TRBD1 on 5 matching bases. In germline, CDR1 is SGDLS, CDR2 YYNGEE. The germline V and J ends were trimmed by 0 bases and 8 bases, with 17 bases remaining between them. The CDR3 is 15 amino acids. The chain's CDR3 is CASSVAEQGRDGYTF. CDR3 nucleotide sequence: TGTGCCAGCAGCGTAGCGGAGCAGGGAAGGGACGGCTACACCTTC.

This clone was picked up a small number of times. The chain is built from TRBV27 and TRBJ2-4; 9 positions match TRBD1. The CDR3 has 15 amino acids. Germline CDR1 is MNHEY and CDR2 is SMNVEV (reference sequence). V lost 9 bases to trimming and J lost 2 bases; unmatched junction nucleotides: 8. The CDR3 bases are TGTGCCAGTTCTTCACAGGGGGCCTCCAAAAACATTCAGTACTTC. This translates into CASSSQGASKNIQYF.

DNA for the CDR3: TGTGCCAGCAGCTTGACGGCCGGGGAGCTGTTTTTT. Translated, it gives CASSLTAGELFF. The chain employs TRBV5-4 and TRBJ2-2, with D uncertain. The CDR3 sequence is 12 residues long. The V gene's germline CDR1 is SGHNT and CDR2 YYREEE (reference sequence). V was clipped by 1 base and J by 6 bases, with 4 bases between them.

This rearrangement joins TRBV19 to TRBJ2-3; 9 bases align to TRBD2. The CDR3 spans 15 residues. Per germline, CDR1 LNHDA and CDR2 SQIVND (reference sequence). The V segment lost 1 base and the J segment 2 bases; nucleotides outside the gene matches: 1. CDR3 sequence reads: CASSIASGNTDTQYF. The CDR3 region has the DNA TGTGCCAGTAGTATAGCTAGCGGGAACACAGATACGCAGTATTTT.

The gene calls are TRBV9 and TRBJ1-2; tentatively, D is TRBD1 (5 bases). The CDR3 sequence is 16 residues long. V dropped 0 bases and J dropped 3 bases, with 15 bases sitting between them. Germline V gene lookup returns CDR1 SGDLS and CDR2 YYNGEE. The DNA for the CDR3 is TGTGCCAGCAGCGTAGTGGGTCAGGGAAGTGACTATGGCTACACCTTC. Protein sequence: CASSVVGQGSDYGYTF.

CDR3 DNA: TGTGCCAGCAGTTTAAAGGGGGGCAACTACGAGCAGTACTTC. It codes for CASSLKGGNYEQYF. V and J are TRBV28 and TRBJ2-7; D might be TRBD1 or TRBD2, each matching 6 bases. Germline CDR1 is MDHEN and CDR2 is SYDVKM. Trimming stripped 2 bases from V and 3 bases from J, with 11 bases between. There are 14 residues in the CDR3.

The rearrangement joins TRBV10-3 to TRBJ2-1; no definite D call. Germline assignment: CDR1 ENHRY and CDR2 SYGVKD. CDR3 length: 16 amino acids. With 0 bases removed from V and 1 base from J, the gap between germline ends came to 10 bases. CDR3 residues: CAISESIAGSYNEQFF. CDR3 in DNA: TGTGCCATCAGTGAGTCGATAGCAGGTTCCTACAATGAGCAGTTCTTC.

This chain links TRBV10-3 with TRBJ2-2; 14 bases line up with TRBD2. From germline, CDR1 is ENHRY and CDR2 SYGVKD. This CDR3 has 17 amino acids. V shed 1 base and J 6 bases; nucleotides not matched to a gene: 4. The CDR3 reads CAISEFGLAGGAGELFF. CDR3 bases: TGTGCCATCAGTGAGTTCGGACTAGCGGGGGGCGCCGGGGAGCTGTTTTTT.

The gene calls are TRBV2 and TRBJ2-3; D gene ambiguous. Germline V gives CDR1 SNHLY, CDR2 FYNNEI. The CDR3 spans 14 residues. V was trimmed by 6 bases and J by 2 bases, leaving 12 bases between them. The DNA for the CDR3 is TGTGCCAGCAGAGCCCCATATAACACAGATACGCAGTATTTT. Translation: CASRAPYNTDTQYF.

The V gene is TRBV7-2, the J gene TRBJ2-7; D gene uncertain. V lost 2 bases to trimming and J lost 5 bases, with 13 bases between them. Germline CDR1 reads SGHTA; CDR2 reads FQGNSA. This CDR3 has 14 residues. The CDR3 region is CASSLSPGFNEQYF. In DNA, the CDR3 is TGTGCCAGCAGCTTATCTCCCGGCTTCAACGAGCAGTACTTC.

V is TRBV28 and J is TRBJ2-1; D not certain. This CDR3 has 12 amino acids. V lost 3 bases, J lost 5 bases, and 5 bases lay in between. Germline CDR1 and CDR2: MDHEN and SYDVKM. For the CDR3, the DNA is TGTGCCAGCAGTTTTGACCACAATGAGCAGTTCTTC. The encoded protein is CASSFDHNEQFF.

The CDR3 reads CASAHRGTEAFF. CDR3 DNA sequence: TGTGCCAGCGCCCACAGGGGCACTGAAGCTTTCTTT. V gene TRBV7-9 combines with J gene TRBJ1-1; 7 bases match TRBD1. The CDR3 sequence is 12 residues long. From germline, CDR1 is SEHNR and CDR2 FQNEAQ (reference sequence). J gave up 4 bases and V 8 bases, and 4 bases lay outside the gene matches.

This clone has only one observation. The chain combines TRBV4-1 with TRBJ2-7, with no clear D. Trimming took off 4 bases at V and 2 bases at J, with 9 bases between the two ends. This CDR3 spans 13 amino acids. Germline V gene data show CDR1 as MGHRA and CDR2 as YSYEKL. This chain's CDR3 is CASSLAVPYEQYF. CDR3 coding DNA: TGCGCCAGCAGCCTTGCAGTCCCCTACGAGCAGTACTTC.

This chain connects TRBV4-1 to TRBJ1-2; possibly TRBD1 for D (6 bases). Deletions cut 1 base from V and 3 bases from J, with 9 bases between. The CDR3 spans 14 residues. Per the germline V gene, CDR1 is MGHRA and CDR2 is YSYEKL. CDR3 sequence: CASSQAGGDYGYTF. CDR3 DNA: TGCGCCAGCAGCCAAGCGGGGGGCGACTATGGCTACACCTTC.

The chain employs TRBV6-5 and TRBJ1-5; 7 bases match TRBD1. Trimming at V came to 6 bases and at J to 9 bases, leaving 11 bases not matched to a gene. CDR1 is MNHEY and CDR2 is SVGAGI in the germline V gene. The length of the CDR3 is 14 residues. CDR3 DNA sequence: TGTGCCAGCAGGGGGACAGCCTTAGGTCGGCCCCAGCATTTT. Translation: CASRGTALGRPQHF.

The J gene is TRBJ2-1, the V gene TRBV9; 16 nucleotides line up with TRBD2. Losses at the gene ends were 9 bases for V and 9 bases for J; bases not matched to a gene: 15. This CDR3 is 17 amino acids long. Germline V gene sequence: CDR1 SGDLS, CDR2 YYNGEE. In nucleotides, the CDR3 is TGTGCCAAAGCCCGGGACCGAGGGACTAGCGGGAGGGGTGAGCAGTTCTTC. This encodes CAKARDRGTSGRGEQFF.

J is TRBJ2-5 and V is TRBV5-4; 11 nucleotides match TRBD2. The CDR3 consists of 16 residues. The germline V gene has CDR1 SGHNT and CDR2 YYREEE (reference sequence). Losses at the gene ends were 0 bases for V and 4 bases for J; bases not matched to a gene: 5. The CDR3 loop reads CASSLDGTSGGETQYF. CDR3 DNA: TGTGCCAGCAGCTTGGATGGGACTAGCGGTGGAGAGACCCAGTACTTC. Variable domain in full (rest from reference TRBV5-4 and TRBJ2-5): ETGVTQSPTHLIKTRGQQVTLRCSSQSGHNTVSWYQQALGQGPQFIFQYYREEENGRGNFPPRFSGLQFPNYSSELNVNALELDDSALYLCASSLDGTSGGETQYFGPGTRLLVL.

The CDR3 loop reads CASSSLVGTEAFF. DNA for the CDR3: TGTGCCAGTAGTTCATTAGTCGGAACTGAAGCTTTCTTT. The genes are TRBV19 and TRBJ1-1; no clear D gene. Germline lookup yields CDR1 LNHDA and CDR2 SQIVND (reference sequence). V was pared by 5 bases and J by 5 bases, with 12 bases between. CDR3 length: 13 amino acids.

The DNA for the CDR3 is TGTGCCAGCAGTACGTTGAAGACCCAGTACTTC. Protein sequence: CASSTLKTQYF. V usage is TRBV6-5 and J usage is TRBJ2-5, with D hard to call. CDR3 length: 11 residues. The V and J ends lost 5 bases and 6 bases respectively, with 7 bases between them. Germline-derived CDR1 and CDR2 are MNHEY and SVGAGI.

The rearrangement links TRBV6-6 to TRBJ2-7; 8 bases match TRBD2. The length of the CDR3 is 14 residues. The ends lost 5 bases at V and 2 bases at J; junction bases unmatched: 5. The germline gives CDR1 MNHNY, CDR2 SVGAGI (reference sequence). The CDR3 DNA reads TGTGCCAGCAGTGGCAGCGGGAGTCCCTACGAGCAGTACTTC. Translating gives CASSGSGSPYEQYF.

CDR3 in DNA: TGTGCCATCAGTGAGTCAAGGGGGATTAATGAAAAACTGTTTTTT. Its protein is CAISESRGINEKLFF. The rearrangement uses TRBV10-3 and TRBJ1-4, with D tentatively TRBD1 (6 bases). Trimming pared 0 bases from V and 4 bases from J, leaving 9 bases between. This CDR3 is built from 15 residues. The germline gives CDR1 ENHRY, CDR2 SYGVKD.

The chain joins TRBV4-3 to TRBJ1-2; unclear D gene. The CDR3 is made up of 14 amino acids. The V end lost 1 base, the J end lost 1 base, and 7 bases lay between the germline ends. CDR1 and CDR2 from the germline V gene are LGHNA and YSLEER. Here the CDR3 reads CASSQGHSNYGYTF. The CDR3 nucleotides are TGCGCCAGCAGCCAAGGCCATAGTAACTATGGCTACACCTTC.

In its sample, this clone was seen many times. Other nucleotide sequences from this sample produce the same CDR3. This chain joins TRBV27 and TRBJ2-7; TRBD2 matches at 7 bases. Germline CDR1 is MNHEY and CDR2 is SMNVEV (reference sequence). The ends lost 2 bases at V and 4 bases at J; junction bases unmatched: 2. The CDR3 consists of 13 residues. CDR3 residues: CASSLRGGYEQYF. Written as DNA, the CDR3 is TGTGCCAGCAGTTTACGGGGAGGGTACGAGCAGTACTTC.